These 28 T cell receptor beta chains originate from one sample sequenced in a study of shared clonotypes between healthy human individuals. Naive-designated CD8 cells lacked CD45RO, were positively enriched for CCR7, and omitted terminally differentiated effector memory CD45RA+ cells. Profiling relied on immunoSEQ multiplex PCR, and the TCRdb table lists in-frame clones only, not all of them. Among about 2 million clones, about 95% were seen once, and the ten largest hold 1.2%. Source material: naive CD8+ T cells sorted from blood. All receptors derive from a man between 18 and 29 years old in good health.

The chain recombines TRBV11-1 with TRBJ1-2, with 8 bases matching TRBD1. CDR1 SGHAT and CDR2 FQDESV come from the germline V gene (reference sequence). The trim removed 3 bases at V and 3 bases at J, leaving 6 bases unmatched. The CDR3 totals 15 residues. The CDR3: CASSFGTGGDYGYTF. CDR3 nucleotide sequence: TGTGCCAGCAGCTTCGGGACAGGTGGGGACTATGGCTACACCTTC.

Details on this clone: One end of the junction fails to match germline, which may point to a read error. The chain couples TRBV6-5 to TRBJ1-1; TRBD1 might be the D (6 bases). Germline CDR1 and CDR2: MNHEY and SVGAGI. CDR3 length: 12 amino acids. Here the CDR3 DNA reads TGCGCCAGCGGATACAGGGTAACTGAAGCTTTCTTT. It specifies CASGYRVTEAFF.

DNA for the CDR3: TGTGCCAGCAGCTGGACTAGCGGTACCTACGAGCAGTACTTC. Amino acids: CASSWTSGTYEQYF. This chain links TRBV27 with TRBJ2-7; 10 bases are shared with TRBD2. The CDR3 runs 14 residues. Germline V gene data show CDR1 as MNHEY and CDR2 as SMNVEV (reference sequence). The V segment lost 6 bases and the J segment 2 bases; nucleotides outside the gene matches: 4.

The chain has TRBV29-1 and TRBJ1-2; TRBD1 matches 9 bases. Per the germline V gene, CDR1 is SQVTM and CDR2 is ANQGSEA. There are 14 residues in the CDR3. The V and J ends lost 6 bases and 3 bases, in that order; junction bases with no gene match: 8. The DNA of the CDR3 is TGCAGCGTACTAGACAGGGGGAAGTACTATGGCTACACCTTC. Amino acid sequence: CSVLDRGKYYGYTF.

The J gene is TRBJ2-5, the V gene TRBV6-5; tentative D call: TRBD2 (5 bases). The CDR3 is 16 amino acids. The germline V gene encodes CDR1 MNHEY and CDR2 SVGAGI. Trimming pared 0 bases from V and 4 bases from J, leaving 15 bases between. The CDR3 protein is CASSYSISGLGETQYF. Here the CDR3 DNA reads TGTGCCAGCAGTTACTCGATTTCCGGACTCGGAGAGACCCAGTACTTC.

V and J are TRBV7-9 and TRBJ2-7; possible D gene TRBD1, 7 bases. Germline V gene sequence: CDR1 SEHNR, CDR2 FQNEAQ (reference sequence). CDR3 size: 15 residues. The V end was cut by 5 bases, the J end by 2 bases, with 16 bases between. The CDR3 sequence: CASSPGQGGPYEQYF. The DNA for the CDR3 is TGTGCCAGCAGCCCAGGTCAGGGGGGACCCTACGAGCAGTACTTC.

The rearrangement links TRBV7-9 to TRBJ2-2; TRBD1 aligns across 11 bases. This CDR3 contains 15 residues. Losses at the gene ends were 3 bases for V and 5 bases for J; bases not matched to a gene: 2. CDR1 and CDR2 from the germline V gene are SEHNR and FQNEAQ (reference sequence). Here the CDR3 reads CASSFGQGATGELFF. The CDR3 DNA sequence: TGTGCCAGCAGCTTTGGACAGGGGGCTACCGGGGAGCTGTTTTTT.

V gene TRBV9 combines with J gene TRBJ2-1; TRBD1 matches at 10 bases. Germline V gene data show CDR1 as SGDLS and CDR2 as YYNGEE. Trimming cost V 3 bases and J 4 bases; bases outside gene matches: 4. The CDR3 runs 15 residues. The CDR3 DNA sequence: TGTGCCAGCAGCGGACAGGGGGCTCCTTACAATGAGCAGTTCTTC. Protein: CASSGQGAPYNEQFF.

The sample holds a few counts of this clone. Here the CDR3 DNA reads TGTGCCTGGAGCGGTCCGGGACTAGCTGTCGACGAGCAGTACTTC. Protein sequence: CAWSGPGLAVDEQYF. The V and J genes are TRBV30 and TRBJ2-7; 9 bases are shared with TRBD2. V was pared by 3 bases and J by 5 bases, with 11 bases of the junction left unmatched. The length of the CDR3 is 15 residues. Germline V lookup: CDR1 GTSNPN, CDR2 SVGIG (reference sequence).

With regard to this clone: This specimen includes other DNA sequences encoding the same CDR3. This chain joins TRBV7-9 and TRBJ2-7, with D unresolved. Germline values: CDR1 SEHNR, CDR2 FQNEAQ (reference sequence). Between the trimmed V and J ends, which lost 5 bases and 0 bases, there was a span of 8 bases. CDR3 length: 13 residues. In nucleotides, the CDR3 is TGTGCCAGCAGCCCCAGGAGCTCCTACGAGCAGTACTTC. This encodes CASSPRSSYEQYF.

The CDR3 DNA is TGTGCCAGCCGCTCTGGGCGGGGAGGGCTCTACGAGCAGTACTTC. This encodes CASRSGRGGLYEQYF. The V call is TRBV28, the J call TRBJ2-7; 7 bases agree with TRBD2. The V gene end was trimmed by 8 bases and the J gene end by 3 bases; junction bases not matched to a gene: 13. The CDR3 has 15 amino acids. Germline V gene lookup returns CDR1 MDHEN and CDR2 SYDVKM.

About this clone itself: The sample holds other DNA sequences that translate to the same CDR3. The chain couples TRBV5-6 to TRBJ1-2; D remains ambiguous. Trimming shortened V by 4 bases and J by 5 bases, and 9 bases separated the two germline ends. Germline V CDR1 and CDR2: SGHDT, YYEEEE. The CDR3 covers 12 residues. The CDR3, as DNA: TGTGCCAGCAGCCCCGGCGGGTATGGCTACACCTTC. Amino acids: CASSPGGYGYTF.

The chain links TRBV28 to TRBJ2-3; D unresolved. The CDR3 consists of 14 residues. With 2 bases removed from V and 4 bases from J, the gap between germline ends came to 10 bases. Per germline, CDR1 MDHEN and CDR2 SYDVKM. As DNA, the CDR3 is TGTGCCAGCAGTTTAGTTCTTGAGGCAGATACGCAGTATTTT. Its translation: CASSLVLEADTQYF.

CDR3 sequence reads: CASSLAAVGNQPQHF. The CDR3 DNA reads as TGTGCCAGCAGTTTAGCGGCGGTAGGGAATCAGCCCCAGCATTTT. The genes are TRBV27 and TRBJ1-5; D call uncertain. The V and J ends lost 2 bases and 4 bases respectively, with 12 bases between them. The CDR3 sequence is 15 residues long. The germline V gene encodes CDR1 MNHEY and CDR2 SMNVEV (reference sequence).

CDR3: CASSPPGGPGTRLLEQYF. The CDR3 DNA follows: TGTGCCAGCTCACCACCCGGCGGACCCGGGACTAGATTGTTAGAGCAGTACTTC. The chain links TRBV18 to TRBJ2-7; 8 bases map to TRBD2. V shed 0 bases and J 7 bases; nucleotides not matched to a gene: 17. There are 18 residues in the CDR3. From germline, CDR1 is KGHSH and CDR2 LQKENI.

The chain has TRBV7-9 and TRBJ1-1; D call uncertain. Germline CDR1 reads SEHNR; CDR2 reads FQNEAQ (reference sequence). CDR3 length: 15 residues. Trimming removed 4 bases from V and 1 base from J, with 13 bases in between. The CDR3 sequence: CASSSTLHENTEAFF. The CDR3 DNA follows: TGTGCCAGCAGCTCGACCTTACACGAGAACACTGAAGCTTTCTTT.

This chain links TRBV28 with TRBJ2-5; no definite D call. This CDR3 contains 13 residues. Germline CDR1 and CDR2: MDHEN and SYDVKM. Trimming cost V 1 base and J 4 bases, with 7 bases left between them. The CDR3 DNA reads as TGTGCCAGCAGTTTATCCAGCTTAGAGACCCAGTACTTC. Translated, it gives CASSLSSLETQYF.

CDR3 bases: TGTGCCAGCAGTAATACAGGGGTGGTTGAGACCCAGTACTTC. As protein: CASSNTGVVETQYF. This chain joins TRBV6-6 and TRBJ2-5; 7 nucleotides align to TRBD1. The CDR3 length is 14 residues. V trimming: 5 bases; J trimming: 5 bases; junction bases outside the gene matches: 8. Germline V gene lookup returns CDR1 MNHNY and CDR2 SVGAGI (reference sequence).

The J gene is TRBJ1-6, the V gene TRBV30; 7 nucleotides match TRBD1. CDR3 size: 16 residues. Germline V gene data show CDR1 as GTSNPN and CDR2 as SVGIG (reference sequence). V shed 0 bases and J 0 bases; nucleotides not matched to a gene: 2. The CDR3, as DNA: TGTGCCTGGAGTGTGGACAGGAGCTCCTATAATTCACCCCTCCACTTT. As protein: CAWSVDRSSYNSPLHF.

About this clone itself: The sample carries other DNA sequences with the same CDR3. The rearrangement uses TRBV5-6 and TRBJ2-7; unclear D gene. This CDR3 contains 14 residues. The germline gives CDR1 SGHDT, CDR2 YYEEEE. Trimming left V 1 base short and J 0 bases short, with 8 bases between. CDR3: CASSLSLSSYEQYF. CDR3 DNA sequence: TGTGCCAGCAGCTTGTCCCTAAGCTCCTACGAGCAGTACTTC.

V is TRBV4-1 and J is TRBJ2-7, with D possibly TRBD2 on 5 matching bases. The germline V and J ends were trimmed by 0 bases and 4 bases, with 13 bases remaining between them. Germline CDR1 MGHRA, CDR2 YSYEKL. The CDR3 has 15 amino acids. The CDR3 is CASSQDRSTRYEQYF. CDR3 sequence (DNA): TGCGCCAGCAGCCAAGACAGATCTACTAGGTACGAGCAGTACTTC.

The count of this clone is one. This chain uses TRBV19 with TRBJ1-5; the D is unclear. The CDR3 is 13 amino acids. V lost 3 bases and J lost 6, with 9 bases in between. Germline CDR1 reads LNHDA; CDR2 reads SQIVND (reference sequence). Written as DNA, the CDR3 is TGTGCCAGTAGTATGACGGTTGGTCAGCCCCAGCATTTT. Protein sequence: CASSMTVGQPQHF.

To note about this clone: At the DNA level, this CDR3 is encoded by other sequences in the same sample as well. The chain has TRBV30 and TRBJ2-3; 7 nucleotides match TRBD1. Trimming cost V 0 bases and J 3 bases; bases outside gene matches: 0. The CDR3 covers 13 residues. Germline lookup yields CDR1 GTSNPN and CDR2 SVGIG (reference sequence). The CDR3 reads CAWSVQGTDTQYF. CDR3 sequence (DNA): TGTGCCTGGAGTGTACAGGGGACAGATACGCAGTATTTT.

The chain links TRBV9 to TRBJ2-7; possibly TRBD2 for D (6 bases). This CDR3 spans 15 amino acids. CDR1 is SGDLS and CDR2 is YYNGEE in the germline V gene. V was pared by 3 bases and J by 1 base, with 14 bases between. CDR3 bases: TGTGCCAGCAGCGGAGCAAGCGGGTCTTCCTACGAGCAGTACTTC. This translates into CASSGASGSSYEQYF.

This clone turned up a few times. The chain couples TRBV13 to TRBJ1-1; D remains ambiguous. Germline CDR1 is PRHDT and CDR2 is FYEKMQ (reference sequence). Trimming pared 7 bases from V and 6 bases from J, leaving 21 bases between. The CDR3 has 15 residues. The CDR3 DNA reads as TGTGCCAGCACGATTCGCGGAGGAGAGTCGGCTGAAGCTTTCTTT. It codes for CASTIRGGESAEAFF.

The chain combines TRBV6-5 with TRBJ1-5; D is ambiguous. CDR1 and CDR2 from the germline V gene are MNHEY and SVGAGI. Trimming removed 11 bases from V and 6 bases from J, with 5 bases in between. The CDR3 totals 9 residues. CDR3 sequence: CAVGQPQHF. The CDR3 bases are TGTGCCGTAGGTCAGCCCCAGCATTTT.

The rearrangement links TRBV7-2 to TRBJ2-7; D is ambiguous. Germline V gene lookup returns CDR1 SGHTA and CDR2 FQGNSA. The length of the CDR3 is 15 residues. The ends were cut back, 1 base at V and 2 bases at J, with 12 bases in the middle. The CDR3 DNA reads as TGTGCCAGCAGCTTAGGGGCAGGTCAAGCCTACGAGCAGTACTTC. Translating gives CASSLGAGQAYEQYF.

The chain employs TRBV5-6 and TRBJ1-5; TRBD1 matches 7 bases. V was pared by 1 base and J by 5 bases, with 6 bases of the junction left unmatched. Germline V CDR1 and CDR2: SGHDT, YYEEEE. The CDR3 length is 15 residues. The CDR3 coding sequence is TGTGCCAGCAGCTTGAACAGGGGTTTGGATCAGCCCCAGCATTTT. Translated, it gives CASSLNRGLDQPQHF.